This T cell receptor beta chain stems from a study of cytomegalovirus exposure and HLA in healthy donors. Amplification used 60 Vbeta primers and 13 Jbeta primers. Measured with immunoSEQ multiplex PCR; TCRdb has only the in-frame clones, and not every one. The repertoire holds under 150,000 clones, with around three quarters as singletons. Findings and limits, study-wide: A few chains linked to CMV were shown in vitro to be specific for CMV antigens. TCR beta V segments were, for the most part, productive about 87% or about 30% of the time in an earlier analysis. Most of the CMV-associated TCR beta chains (in a later analysis) appeared to be HLA-restricted.

Turning to this clone: Its antigen is undetermined.

Those who donated were healthy bone marrow donors. J gave up 4 bases and V 1 base, and 16 bases lay outside the gene matches. This CDR3 contains 19 residues. Germline V gene lookup returns CDR1 LGHNA and CDR2 YNFKEQ. The source is a woman aged 40 to 55 in good health and CMV-seropositive. The sequencing sample was made of PBMCs. V usage is TRBV4-2 and J usage is TRBJ2-5; TRBD2 aligns across 9 bases. The CDR3, as DNA: TGTGCCAGCAGCCAAGCGGGGTCGAAAACTAGCGGGTCGGGAGAGACCCAGTACTTC. Translating gives CASSQAGSKTSGSGETQYF.